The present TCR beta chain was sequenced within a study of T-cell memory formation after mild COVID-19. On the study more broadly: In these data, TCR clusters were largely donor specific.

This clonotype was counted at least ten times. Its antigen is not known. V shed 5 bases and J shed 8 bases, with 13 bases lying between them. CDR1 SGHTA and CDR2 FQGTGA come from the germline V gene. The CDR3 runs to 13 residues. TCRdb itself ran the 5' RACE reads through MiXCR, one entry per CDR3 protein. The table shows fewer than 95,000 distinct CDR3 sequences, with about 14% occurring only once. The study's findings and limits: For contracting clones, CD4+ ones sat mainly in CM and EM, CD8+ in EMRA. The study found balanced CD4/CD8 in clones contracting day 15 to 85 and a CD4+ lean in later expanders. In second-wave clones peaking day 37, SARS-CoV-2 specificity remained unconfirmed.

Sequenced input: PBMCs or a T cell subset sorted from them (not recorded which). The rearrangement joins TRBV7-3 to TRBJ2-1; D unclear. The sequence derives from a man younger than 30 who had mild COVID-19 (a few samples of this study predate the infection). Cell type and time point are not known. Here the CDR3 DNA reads TGTGCCAGCAGCCGGCAGCCTGGTGATGAGCAGTTCTTC. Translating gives CASSRQPGDEQFF.